This T cell receptor (beta chain) is drawn from a study of post-analysis software for immune sequencing data. Study as a whole: The courses of disease that were included comprised relapsing-remitting, secondary progressive and progressive-relapsing multiple sclerosis. General study points: About 5 TRBV segments were more frequent in patients than controls; TRBV5-6, TRBV5-1 and TRBV20-1 belonged to this group. In multiple sclerosis, normalized Chao1 diversity was significantly below that of controls.

CDR3 length: 15 residues. V lost 0 bases and J lost 2, with 10 bases in between. Germline loops: CDR1 SGHRS, CDR2 YFSETQ. Built from TCR beta cDNA, the libraries had unique molecular identifiers in them. In TCRdb, the PCR reads were re-called with MiXCR into one record per CDR3 protein. The table has approximately 570,000 distinct CDR3 sequences, 44% seen once. The sample holds one count of this clonotype. Its specificity is unknown. The V gene is TRBV5-1, the J gene TRBJ2-3; TRBD1 or TRBD2 may be the D gene (5 bases each). The material sequenced was blood. This TCR came from a girl aged 10 to 17 with multiple sclerosis. The CDR3 spells CASSLEPGATDTQYF. The CDR3 DNA reads TGCGCCAGCAGCTTGGAGCCCGGGGCCACAGATACGCAGTATTTT.